This T cell receptor (beta chain) was identified in a study of CD8 T cells in Susac syndrome. Overall study results and limits: Clonal expansion involving Susac CD8+ cells peaked in TEMRA cells and active patients. It was acknowledged in the study that the number of individuals who were included in its TCR sequencing and HLA analysis was relatively small. There were fewer than 20 Susac-specific public clones in total CD8+ repertoires and roughly 5 in CD8+ TEMRA repertoires.

Random hexamers were used to reverse transcribe about 0.45 to 1 ug of RNA. TCRdb re-derived calls from the immunoSEQ multiplex PCR reads in MiXCR, one entry per CDR3 protein. Of 100,000 to 150,000 distinct CDR3 sequences detected, 90% to 95% appear once; the ten largest clones hold around 0.28%. Germline CDR1 reads LNHNV; CDR2 reads YYDKDF (reference sequence). This CDR3 spans 13 amino acids. Trimming removed 7 bases from V and 0 bases from J; junction bases left unmatched: 1. Notes on this clonotype: Antigen unknown.

This sequence joins TRBV15 and TRBJ2-3; 7 nucleotides line up with TRBD2. The clonotype was recovered from a human donor with Susac syndrome. Source material: CD8+ T cells from PBMCs. The CDR3 region is CATKAGSTDTQYF. The CDR3 bases are TGTGCCACCAAAGCGGGGAGCACAGATACGCAGTATTTT.